These T cell receptor beta chains were read from a single sample in a study of shared clonotypes between healthy human individuals. Sequenced by immunoSEQ multiplex PCR; TCRdb stores in-frame clones only, minus some. The sample holds about 610,000 clones, 95% to 96% seen once. The sample taken for sequencing was naive CD8+ T cells sorted from blood. The receptors originated from a woman in her twenties or thirties in good health. Each CDR3 is given with its conserved first and last residue. D genes are given only for firm matches. Size tells how often a clone was seen (once, few, many) or the class of an expanded clone, and some rows leave it out.

size,length,D,V,J,CDR3,DNA
NA,16,NA,TRBV4-1,TRBJ1-5,CASSQGAGVEGGPQHF,TGCGCCAGCAGCCAAGGGGCAGGTGTGGAAGGGGGGCCCCAGCATTTT
NA,13,NA,TRBV23-1,TRBJ2-1,CASSQSPGNEQFF,TGCGCCAGCAGTCAATCCCCGGGGAATGAGCAGTTCTTC
NA,13,NA,TRBV15,TRBJ2-2,CATSSGRTGELFF,TGTGCCACCAGCAGCGGGAGAACCGGGGAGCTGTTTTTT
NA,14,NA,TRBV6-5,TRBJ1-5,CASSYGQGGQPQHF,TGTGCCAGCAGTTACGGCCAGGGAGGTCAGCCCCAGCATTTT
NA,13,NA,TRBV4-1,TRBJ2-7,CASSQDNSYEQYF,TGCGCCAGCAGCCAGGACAACTCCTACGAGCAGTACTTC
NA,14,TRBD1,TRBV27,TRBJ2-5,CASSPGQGWETQYF,TGTGCCAGCAGTCCGGGACAGGGGTGGGAGACCCAGTACTTC
NA,15,NA,TRBV7-7,TRBJ2-1,CASSPGTREYNEQFF,TGTGCCAGCAGCCCCGGGACAAGAGAATACAATGAGCAGTTCTTC
few,15,TRBD1,TRBV7-9,TRBJ1-1,CASSFQAGGNTEAFF,TGTGCCAGCAGCTTCCAGGCAGGGGGAAACACTGAAGCTTTCTTT
NA,16,TRBD2,TRBV7-3,TRBJ2-1,CASSLTGLAGADEQFF,TGTGCCAGCAGCTTAACGGGACTAGCGGGAGCTGATGAGCAGTTCTTC
NA,15,NA,TRBV11-2,TRBJ2-1,CASSLDRGRYNEQFF,TGTGCCAGCAGCTTAGATCGGGGGCGTTACAATGAGCAGTTCTTC
NA,17,TRBD2,TRBV14,TRBJ2-7,CASSQGTGLAGLSEQYF,TGTGCCAGCAGCCAGGGCACCGGACTAGCGGGACTCAGCGAGCAGTACTTC
NA,15,NA,TRBV19,TRBJ2-7,CASSSRTDGTYEQYF,TGTGCCAGTAGTTCCAGAACCGACGGAACCTACGAGCAGTACTTC
NA,18,TRBD2,TRBV11-1,TRBJ2-5,CASSLAFRIAGGGETQYF,TGTGCCAGCAGCTTAGCGTTCCGGATAGCGGGAGGTGGTGAGACCCAGTACTTC
NA,15,TRBD2,TRBV7-3,TRBJ2-1,CASSPRGTSGRAKFF,TGTGCCAGCAGCCCAAGGGGGACTAGCGGGAGGGCGAAGTTCTTC
NA,14,TRBD2,TRBV27,TRBJ2-1,CAISMGGSYNEQFF,TGTGCCATCTCCATGGGCGGGAGCTACAATGAGCAGTTCTTC
NA,15,TRBD1,TRBV10-2,TRBJ1-4,CASSLTTGDAQKLFF,TGCGCCAGCAGTCTAACAACAGGGGACGCACAGAAACTGTTTTTT
NA,16,TRBD1,TRBV4-1,TRBJ2-7,CASSQEGRGSSYEQYF,TGCGCCAGCAGCCAAGAGGGCAGGGGGAGCTCCTACGAGCAGTACTTC
NA,13,NA,TRBV11-2,TRBJ2-7,CASSLGSGYEQYF,TGTGCCAGCAGCTTAGGTTCGGGTTACGAGCAGTACTTC
NA,14,NA,TRBV7-9,TRBJ2-5,CASSLGWGQETQYF,TGTGCCAGCAGCTTAGGGTGGGGTCAAGAGACCCAGTACTTC
NA,15,TRBD2,TRBV13,TRBJ2-7,CASSPTGLAGDEQYF,TGTGCCAGCAGCCCAACGGGACTAGCGGGAGACGAGCAGTACTTC
NA,16,TRBD2,TRBV13,TRBJ2-3,CASSLRLAGRADTQYF,TGTGCCAGCAGCTTAAGACTAGCGGGTAGGGCAGATACGCAGTATTTT
once,14,TRBD1,TRBV5-4,TRBJ1-2,CASSLGTGAYGYTF,TGTGCCAGCAGCTTGGGGACAGGGGCCTATGGCTACACCTTC
NA,14,NA,TRBV5-6,TRBJ2-7,CASSAGDYSYEQYF,TGTGCCAGCAGCGCCGGAGACTACTCCTACGAGCAGTACTTC
NA,11,NA,TRBV7-2,TRBJ2-1,CASSDRNEQFF,TGTGCCAGCAGCGATAGGAATGAGCAGTTCTTC
NA,12,NA,TRBV25-1,TRBJ2-7,CASMAGVHEQYF,TGTGCCAGCATGGCAGGGGTCCACGAGCAGTACTTC
NA,15,NA,TRBV29-1,TRBJ2-2,CSVDVGGLGTGELFF,TGCAGCGTTGATGTGGGGGGCTTGGGCACCGGGGAGCTGTTTTTT